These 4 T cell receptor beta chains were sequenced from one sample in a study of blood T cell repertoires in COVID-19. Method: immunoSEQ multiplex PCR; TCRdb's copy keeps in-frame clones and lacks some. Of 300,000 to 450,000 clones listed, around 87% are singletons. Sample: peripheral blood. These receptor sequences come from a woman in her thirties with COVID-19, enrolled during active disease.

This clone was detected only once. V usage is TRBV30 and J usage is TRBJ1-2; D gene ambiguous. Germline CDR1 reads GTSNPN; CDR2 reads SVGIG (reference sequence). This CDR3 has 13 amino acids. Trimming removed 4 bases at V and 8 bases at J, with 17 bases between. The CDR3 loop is CAWTEQFSWGYTF. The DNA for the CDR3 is TGTGCCTGGACCGAACAGTTCAGCTGGGGCTACACCTTC.

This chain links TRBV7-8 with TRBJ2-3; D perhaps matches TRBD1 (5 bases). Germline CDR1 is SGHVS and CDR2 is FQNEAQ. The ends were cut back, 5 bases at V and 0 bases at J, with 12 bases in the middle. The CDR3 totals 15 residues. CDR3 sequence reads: CASSRRQRSTDTQYF. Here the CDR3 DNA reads TGTGCCAGCAGCCGCCGACAGAGGAGCACAGATACGCAGTATTTT. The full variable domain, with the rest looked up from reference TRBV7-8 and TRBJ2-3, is GAGVSQSPRYKVAKRGQDVALRCDPISGHVSLFWYQQALGQGPEFLTYFQNEAQLDKSGLPSDRFFAERPEGSVSTLKIQRTQQEDSAVYLCASSRRQRSTDTQYFGPGTRLTVL.

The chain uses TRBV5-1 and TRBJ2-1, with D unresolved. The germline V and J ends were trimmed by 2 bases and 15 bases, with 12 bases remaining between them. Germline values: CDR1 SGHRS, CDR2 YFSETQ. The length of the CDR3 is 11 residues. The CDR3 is CASSLNRFLFF. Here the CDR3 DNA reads TGCGCCAGCAGCTTAAACCGGTTCCTGTTCTTC.

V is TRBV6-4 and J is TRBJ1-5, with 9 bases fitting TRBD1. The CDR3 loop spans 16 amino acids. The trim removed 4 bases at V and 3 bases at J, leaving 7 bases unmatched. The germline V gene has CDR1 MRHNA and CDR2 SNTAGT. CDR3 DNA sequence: TGTGCCAGCAGTGGCCCCGGGACAGGGCTCAATCAGCCCCAGCATTTT. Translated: CASSGPGTGLNQPQHF.